This T cell receptor beta chain was captured by sequencing in a study of T cell clonality in common variable immunodeficiency. Study conclusions and caveats: Reportedly, TCR beta sequences from common variable immunodeficiency showed fewer deletions and N-nucleotide insertions.

Trimming removed 3 bases from V and 5 bases from J, with 8 bases in between. The CDR3 contains 13 residues. Germline V gene sequence: CDR1 SEHNR, CDR2 FQNEAQ (reference sequence). A remark on this clone: The antigen is unknown. The read stops 3 residues short of the end of the CDR3; the missing end is completed from the germline J gene.

Sequencing was performed with immunoSEQ multiplex PCR; in TCRdb, only in-frame clones are kept and a portion is missing. Listed for the sample are under 8,500 clones, none seen a single time. The rearrangement uses TRBV7-9 and TRBJ1-5; D is unclear. Source material: peripheral blood mononuclear cells. The receptor's source is a human donor with common variable immunodeficiency. The CDR3 reads CASSFGQYQPQHF. The part of the CDR3 DNA that was read is TGTGCCAGCAGCTTTGGCCAATATCAGCCC.